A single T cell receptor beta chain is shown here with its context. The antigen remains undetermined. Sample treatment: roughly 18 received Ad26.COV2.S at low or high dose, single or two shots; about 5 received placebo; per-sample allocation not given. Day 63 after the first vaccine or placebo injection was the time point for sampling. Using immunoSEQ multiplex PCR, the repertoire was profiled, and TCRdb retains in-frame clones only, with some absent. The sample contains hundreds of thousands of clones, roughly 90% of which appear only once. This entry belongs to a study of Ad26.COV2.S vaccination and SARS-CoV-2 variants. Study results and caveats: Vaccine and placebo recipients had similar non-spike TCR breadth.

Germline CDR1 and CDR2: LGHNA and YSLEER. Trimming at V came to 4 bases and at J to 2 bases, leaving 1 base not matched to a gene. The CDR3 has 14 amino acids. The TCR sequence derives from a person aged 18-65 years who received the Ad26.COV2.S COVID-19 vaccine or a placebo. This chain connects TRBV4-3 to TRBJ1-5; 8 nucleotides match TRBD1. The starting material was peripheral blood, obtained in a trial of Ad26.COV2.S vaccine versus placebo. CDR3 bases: TGCGCCAGCAGCCTGACAGGGGGCAATCAGCCCCAGCATTTT. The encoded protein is CASSLTGGNQPQHF.